Following are 14 T cell receptor beta chains from one sample sequenced in a study of blood T cell repertoires in COVID-19. Measured with immunoSEQ multiplex PCR; TCRdb has only the in-frame clones, and not every one. The sample consists of more than 150,000 clones, approximately 88% of them appearing once. The specimen sequenced was peripheral blood. Every receptor here comes from a man aged 55 to 70 with acute or convalescent COVID-19.

The chain has TRBV6-5 and TRBJ1-6; unclear D gene. The germline V and J ends were trimmed by 2 bases and 5 bases, with 13 bases remaining between them. CDR3 length equals 16 residues. Germline V gives CDR1 MNHEY, CDR2 SVGAGI. CDR3 protein: CASSYDRTGNNSPLHF. In nucleotides, the CDR3 is TGTGCCAGCAGTTACGATCGGACGGGGAATAATTCACCCCTCCACTTT.

The chain is built from TRBV6-5 and TRBJ1-4; TRBD1 might be the D (6 bases). V lost 6 bases, J lost 7 bases, and 9 bases lay in between. The CDR3 covers 12 residues. Germline-derived CDR1 and CDR2 are MNHEY and SVGAGI. The CDR3 here is CASRHRVEKLFF. The CDR3 DNA is TGTGCCAGCAGACACAGGGTTGAAAAACTGTTTTTT.

This chain connects TRBV7-6 to TRBJ1-3; D call uncertain. The CDR3 has 15 amino acids. The germline V and J ends were trimmed by 5 bases and 1 base, with 12 bases remaining between them. Germline V gene sequence: CDR1 SGHVS, CDR2 FNYEAQ. The DNA of the CDR3 is TGTGCCAGCAGCCCGGTTCGGGATTCTGGAAACACCATATATTTT. Translated, it gives CASSPVRDSGNTIYF.

The J gene is TRBJ2-7, the V gene TRBV5-1; D is unclear. Germline CDR1 is SGHRS and CDR2 is YFSETQ. V was trimmed by 2 bases and J by 0 bases, leaving 9 bases between them. This CDR3 is 14 amino acids long. CDR3 sequence: CASSLEQPSYEQYF. The CDR3 DNA sequence: TGCGCCAGCAGCTTAGAACAGCCCTCCTACGAGCAGTACTTC.

The genes are TRBV18 and TRBJ1-4; D is perhaps TRBD1 (6 bases). With 4 bases removed from V and 16 bases from J, the gap between germline ends came to 22 bases. Per germline, CDR1 KGHSH and CDR2 LQKENI. This CDR3 contains 14 residues. CDR3 sequence (DNA): TGTGCCAGCTCACTCCAACAGGGTGGTTCGCTATCGTTTTTT. It specifies CASSLQQGGSLSFF.

As DNA, the CDR3 is TGTGCCAGCAGCCAACCGGGACAGGGAATAGGGCAGTACTTC. Residues: CASSQPGQGIGQYF. The chain is built from TRBV7-9 and TRBJ2-7; 9 bases align to TRBD1. V dropped 5 bases and J dropped 9; count of bases not matched to a gene: 11. Germline-derived CDR1 and CDR2 are SEHNR and FQNEAQ (reference sequence). The CDR3 extends over 14 amino acids.

The V and J genes are TRBV6-2 or TRBV6-3 and TRBJ2-7; D gene uncertain. The CDR3 runs to 12 residues. V lost 6 bases to trimming and J lost 7 bases, with 13 bases between them. CDR1 and CDR2 from the germline V gene are MNHEY and SVGEGT. The CDR3: CASSKTTGEQYF. CDR3 nucleotides: TGTGCCAGCAGCAAGACGACTGGGGAGCAGTACTTC.

The V call is TRBV5-6, the J call TRBJ2-2; TRBD2 might be the D (6 bases). Looked up from germline, CDR1 is SGHDT and CDR2 is YYEEEE. CDR3 length: 16 amino acids. The germline V and J ends were trimmed by 6 bases and 7 bases, with 22 bases remaining between them. For the CDR3, the DNA is TGTGCCAGCACCATCCCAGGAGGAGGGGCGGGCGGGGAGCTGTTTTTT. It specifies CASTIPGGGAGGELFF.

J is TRBJ1-6 and V is TRBV6-6; 7 nucleotides agree with TRBD1. Looked up from germline, CDR1 is MNHNY and CDR2 is SVGAGI (reference sequence). V lost 5 bases and J lost 10; bases outside the gene matches: 5. The CDR3 is 13 residues long. CDR3 region: CASSTTGDSPLHF. The DNA of the CDR3 is TGTGCCAGCAGTACCACAGGGGACTCACCCCTCCACTTT.

The J gene is TRBJ1-4, the V gene TRBV19; D uncertain. The CDR3 covers 16 residues. The ends were cut back, 4 bases at V and 5 bases at J, with 17 bases in the middle. Looked up from germline, CDR1 is LNHDA and CDR2 is SQIVND (reference sequence). The CDR3 is CASSKKRGIDNEKLFF. The CDR3 coding sequence is TGTGCCAGTAGTAAGAAAAGAGGGATCGACAATGAAAAACTGTTTTTT.

This rearrangement joins TRBV2 to TRBJ2-4; 12 bases agree with TRBD1. The CDR3 has 16 residues. Germline V CDR1 and CDR2: SNHLY, FYNNEI. J was trimmed by 2 bases and V by 4 bases; bases with no gene match: 3. CDR3 loop: CASSGDRGPSKNIQYF. The CDR3 bases are TGTGCCAGCAGTGGGGACAGGGGGCCATCCAAAAACATTCAGTACTTC.

V usage is TRBV5-4 and J usage is TRBJ2-1; 7 nucleotides agree with TRBD1. CDR1 is SGHNT and CDR2 is YYREEE in the germline V gene (reference sequence). This CDR3 comprises 14 residues. Germline trimming cut 3 bases from V and 8 bases from J; bases unmatched to any gene: 8. CDR3: CASSSTPQGDEQFF. In DNA form, the CDR3 reads TGTGCCAGCAGCTCCACTCCCCAGGGGGATGAGCAGTTCTTC. The entire variable domain, with the rest obtained from reference TRBV5-4 and TRBJ2-1, is as follows: ETGVTQSPTHLIKTRGQQVTLRCSSQSGHNTVSWYQQALGQGPQFIFQYYREEENGRGNFPPRFSGLQFPNYSSELNVNALELDDSALYLCASSSTPQGDEQFFGPGTRLTVL.

J is TRBJ2-2 and V is TRBV27; D possibly corresponds to TRBD1 (5 bases). The CDR3 spans 15 residues. V was trimmed by 3 bases and J by 1 base, leaving 9 bases between them. In germline, CDR1 is MNHEY, CDR2 SMNVEV (reference sequence). The CDR3 region has the DNA TGTGCCAGCAGTTTCCTCGGACAGAACACCGGGGAGCTGTTTTTT. This encodes CASSFLGQNTGELFF.

This sequence joins TRBV6-5 and TRBJ2-3, with 8 bases matching TRBD2. Looked up from germline, CDR1 is MNHEY and CDR2 is SVGAGI. CDR3 length equals 15 residues. J gave up 6 bases and V 5 bases, and 10 bases lay outside the gene matches. CDR3 sequence (DNA): TGTGCCAGCAGTCCGACTAGCGCCCGAACGGATACGCAGTATTTT. It codes for CASSPTSARTDTQYF.